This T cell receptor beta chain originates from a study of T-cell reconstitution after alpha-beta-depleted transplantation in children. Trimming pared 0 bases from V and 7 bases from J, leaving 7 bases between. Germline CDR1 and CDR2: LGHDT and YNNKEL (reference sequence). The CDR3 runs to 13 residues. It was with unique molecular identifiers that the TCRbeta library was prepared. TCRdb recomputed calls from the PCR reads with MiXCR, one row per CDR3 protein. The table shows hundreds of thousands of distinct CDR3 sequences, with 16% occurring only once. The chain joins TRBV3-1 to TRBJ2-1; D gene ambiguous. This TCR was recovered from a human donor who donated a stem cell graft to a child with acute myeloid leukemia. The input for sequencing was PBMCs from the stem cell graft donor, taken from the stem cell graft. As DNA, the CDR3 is TGTGCCAGCAGCCAAGATAACGTGAATGAGCAGTTCTTC. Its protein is CASSQDNVNEQFF.